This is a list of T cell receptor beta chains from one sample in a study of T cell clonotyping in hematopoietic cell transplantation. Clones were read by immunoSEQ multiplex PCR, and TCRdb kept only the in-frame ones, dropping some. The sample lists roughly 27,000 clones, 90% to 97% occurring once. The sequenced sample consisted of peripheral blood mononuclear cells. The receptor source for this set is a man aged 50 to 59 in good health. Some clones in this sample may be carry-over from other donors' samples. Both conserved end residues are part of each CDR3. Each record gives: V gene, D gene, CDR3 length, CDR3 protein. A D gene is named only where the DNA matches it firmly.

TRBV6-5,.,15,CASSYRVVNYNEQFF
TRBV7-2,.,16,CASSLSFEALSYGYTF
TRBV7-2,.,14,CASSLLQANSPLHF
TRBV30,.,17,CAWSSGSNSRSNQPQHF
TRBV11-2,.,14,CASSLSYSNQPQHF
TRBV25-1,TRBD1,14,CASSAQGAGETQYF
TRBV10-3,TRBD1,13,CAISSGGDYGYTF
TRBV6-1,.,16,CASSEAIGEHGNTIYF
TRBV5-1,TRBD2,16,CASSFSAGGSYNEQFF
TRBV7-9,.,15,CASSLMGGSTDTQYF
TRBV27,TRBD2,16,CASSPLAGGLLETQYF
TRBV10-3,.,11,CAISEQETQYF
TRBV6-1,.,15,CASSEAGGTNTEAFF
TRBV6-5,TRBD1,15,CASKPGQGRNYGYTF
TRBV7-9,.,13,CASSQEGLRGYTF
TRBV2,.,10,CASSSGEAFF
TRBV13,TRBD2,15,CASSSAGGNAYEQYF
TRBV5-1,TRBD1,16,CASSFGQGLMNTEAFF
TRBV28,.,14,CASSLSPENYGYTF
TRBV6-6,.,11,CASVFSGELFF
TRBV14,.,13,CASSQLTSSPLHF
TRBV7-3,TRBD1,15,CASRSPGQGDYGYTF
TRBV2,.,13,CASSSEVNQPQHF
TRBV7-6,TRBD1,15,CASSFSPGGNQPQHF
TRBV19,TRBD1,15,CASSPDRVFNSPLHF
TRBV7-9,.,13,CASSLDSRYGYTF
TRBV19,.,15,CASSTGQHSNQPQHF
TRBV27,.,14,CASSRTSLAHEQYF
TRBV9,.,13,CASSPEPVAGYTF
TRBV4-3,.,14,CASSSHFSADTQYF
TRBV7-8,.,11,CASSLGSGYTF
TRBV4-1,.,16,CASSQPKNRDNQPQHF
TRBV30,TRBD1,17,CAWKEPGTGDSNQPQHF
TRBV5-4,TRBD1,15,CASSLGGTAGNTIYF
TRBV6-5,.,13,CASSRQIPYEQYF
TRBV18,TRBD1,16,CASSPLDRGDNYGYTF
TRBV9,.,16,CASSPHGEGNNSPLHF
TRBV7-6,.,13,CASSGTAGPEQFF
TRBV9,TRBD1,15,CASSVNTGADYGYTF
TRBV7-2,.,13,CASSLAFQPLYTF
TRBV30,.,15,CAWSVLLGAGNTIYF
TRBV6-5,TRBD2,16,CASSYGGGGGAWEQYF
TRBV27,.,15,CASSLHEAGANVLTF
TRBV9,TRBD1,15,CASSPQGGSYYGYTF
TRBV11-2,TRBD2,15,CASSFTSGGKNEQFF
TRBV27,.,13,CASSADGNYGYTF
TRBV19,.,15,CASNTPTGYREGYTF